Listed below are T cell receptor beta chains from one sample, sequenced in a study of T cell responses to AZD1222 COVID-19 vaccine. Libraries were prepared by immunoSEQ multiplex PCR; TCRdb keeps only in-frame clonotypes and omits some of them. The sample has about 110,000 clones; approximately 90% are singletons. The sample consisted of peripheral blood, taken on day 0 of MenACWY control vaccination. These receptors all come from an adult in good health. The conserved cysteine and the conserved F or W are not part of the CDR3 here.

TRBJ1-3	TRBV27	ASSLTASSGNTIY
TRBJ2-7	TRBV4-2	ASSQGTTYEQY
TRBJ2-7	TRBV3-1/TRBV3-2	ASSRDRGGEQY
TRBJ2-5	TRBV19	ASTPGTNLQETQY
TRBJ2-1	TRBV7-3	ASSERGPQYNEQF
TRBJ1-1	TRBV19	ASSRTPDTEAF
TRBJ1-5	TRBV5-1	ASSLGSNQPQH
TRBJ2-7	TRBV4-2	ASSDPGESIATYEQY
TRBJ1-5	TRBV7-8	ASSLGGQSAQH
TRBJ2-3	TRBV5-8	ASSGTGRGDTQY
TRBJ2-7	TRBV19	ASSMGYGSTYEQY
TRBJ2-4	TRBV30	AWKQGWFQNIQY
TRBJ2-7	TRBV29-1	SVKDWTGPSYEQY
TRBJ1-2	TRBV19	ASSDAGTGAPGYT
TRBJ2-5	TRBV5-6	ASSLLGESRTQY
TRBJ2-7	TRBV6-1	ASSGPTRRSSYEQY
TRBJ1-2	TRBV3-1/TRBV3-2	ASSQGVDYGYT
TRBJ1-1	TRBV29-1	SVTDRSNTEAF
TRBJ1-2	TRBV7-9	ASSLELRGYT
TRBJ1-5	TRBV7-8	ASSLAGPRPQH
TRBJ1-4	TRBV11-2	ASSLGSPGLNEKLF
TRBJ2-4	TRBV7-2	ASSFIGGAVAKNIQY
TRBJ1-1	TRBV19	ASSKSLNTEAF
TRBJ2-1	TRBV7-6	ASSRAPSGGYNEQF
TRBJ1-1	TRBV5-6	ASSFPQGRTEAF
TRBJ1-1	TRBV2	ASSYLGQGNTEAF
TRBJ2-3	TRBV25-1	ASNEGGTDTQY
TRBJ2-7	TRBV10-2	ASRLAYEQY
TRBJ1-6	TRBV4-3	ASSQEDLDSPLH
TRBJ1-1	TRBV12-3/TRBV12-4	ASSLEYTEAF